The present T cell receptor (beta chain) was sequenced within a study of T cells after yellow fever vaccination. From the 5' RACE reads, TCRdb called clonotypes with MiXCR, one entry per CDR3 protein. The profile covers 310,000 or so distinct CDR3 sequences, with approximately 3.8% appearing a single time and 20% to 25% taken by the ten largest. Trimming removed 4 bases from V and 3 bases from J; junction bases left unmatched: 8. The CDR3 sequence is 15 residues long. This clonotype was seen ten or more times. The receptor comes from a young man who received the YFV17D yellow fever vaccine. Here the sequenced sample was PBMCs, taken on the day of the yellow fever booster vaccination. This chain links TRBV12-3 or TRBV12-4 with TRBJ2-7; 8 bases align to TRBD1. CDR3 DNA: TGTGCCAGCAGTTCGCGACAGGGGAAACGCTACGAGCAGTACTTC. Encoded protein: CASSSRQGKRYEQYF.